This T cell receptor beta chain was obtained from a study of shared clonotypes between healthy human individuals. Study-level results: Clonotype sharing levels among donors were expected to vary with sequencing depth.

A note on this clone: Its antigen is unidentified.

The study ran the assay at deep level. Original processing notes: Owing to the provision of junction-only sequences devoid of quality scores by immunoSEQ, filtering differed. Produced via immunoSEQ multiplex PCR; TCRdb's table is partial and in-frame only. V and J calls and clone size come straight from that table; D and trimming were deduced from the DNA. Of about 510,000 clones in the sample, over 75% were seen once. Everyone who donated was a Caucasian adult who lived in Nashville, Tennessee. V shed 0 bases and J shed 6 bases, with 11 bases lying between them. The CDR3 sequence is 15 residues long. Germline loops: CDR1 MNHNS, CDR2 SASEGT.

This rearrangement joins TRBV6-1 to TRBJ1-4, with a weak D call TRBD1 (6 bases). This sequence was found in a woman in her forties in good health. Some clones in this sample may be carry-over from other donors' samples. The sample was PBMCs. The CDR3 spells CASSEAGGGDEKLFF. The CDR3 bases are TGTGCCAGCAGTGAAGCGGGGGGGGGCGATGAAAAACTGTTTTTT.